This TCR beta chain was sequenced in a study of shared T cell receptors in the human thymus. This CDR3 is 15 amino acids long. Germline CDR1 MNHNY, CDR2 SVGAGI (reference sequence). Trimming cost V 1 base and J 6 bases, with 15 bases left between them. The data were produced by immunoSEQ multiplex PCR, yet TCRdb's version contains in-frame clones alone and is incomplete. The table lists hundreds of thousands of clones, approximately 87% of them singletons. The same sample was also used in a study of human thymus T cells. That source notes: The donor group consisted of healthy Finnish infants who were having corrective surgery for congenital heart defects. Resections from corrective heart surgery supplied the thymus tissue.

V gene TRBV6-6 combines with J gene TRBJ1-1; possible D gene TRBD1, 6 bases. This sequence originates from a boy under two years old with a congenital heart defect. What was sequenced was thymocytes. The CDR3 is CASSYLGAAKAEAFF. The DNA of the CDR3 is TGTGCCAGCAGTTACTTGGGGGCCGCTAAGGCTGAAGCTTTCTTT.